The present entry profiles one T cell receptor (beta chain) with its context. Its antigen is still unknown. V was clipped by 0 bases and J by 3 bases, with 7 bases between them. Germline CDR1 and CDR2: SGHTA and FQGNSA. The CDR3 extends over 14 amino acids. This specimen belongs to a study of OX40 agonist ivuxolimab in advanced cancers. About the research overall: Patients received the agonistic anti-OX40 (CD134) antibody ivuxolimab. Partial responses were achieved by three patients, of whom one had hepatocellular carcinoma and two had cutaneous melanoma. Study findings and constraints: In CD8+ T cells, expanded clones were on average more numerous than in CD4+.

Assay used: immunoSEQ multiplex PCR; TCRdb lists only in-frame clones, some missing. The top ten hold roughly 5.4% of the sample, which has about 71,000 clones, under 80% seen once. The V call is TRBV7-2, the J call TRBJ2-3; no clear D. The TCR was taken from an adult with an advanced solid tumor such as melanoma, head and neck, liver or kidney cancer. The starting material was CD4+ or CD8+ T cells sorted from blood, obtained in a trial of the OX40 agonist ivuxolimab. CDR3 nucleotides: TGTGCCAGCAGCTTAGCGCTAGGTACAGATACGCAGTATTTT. Protein product: CASSLALGTDTQYF.